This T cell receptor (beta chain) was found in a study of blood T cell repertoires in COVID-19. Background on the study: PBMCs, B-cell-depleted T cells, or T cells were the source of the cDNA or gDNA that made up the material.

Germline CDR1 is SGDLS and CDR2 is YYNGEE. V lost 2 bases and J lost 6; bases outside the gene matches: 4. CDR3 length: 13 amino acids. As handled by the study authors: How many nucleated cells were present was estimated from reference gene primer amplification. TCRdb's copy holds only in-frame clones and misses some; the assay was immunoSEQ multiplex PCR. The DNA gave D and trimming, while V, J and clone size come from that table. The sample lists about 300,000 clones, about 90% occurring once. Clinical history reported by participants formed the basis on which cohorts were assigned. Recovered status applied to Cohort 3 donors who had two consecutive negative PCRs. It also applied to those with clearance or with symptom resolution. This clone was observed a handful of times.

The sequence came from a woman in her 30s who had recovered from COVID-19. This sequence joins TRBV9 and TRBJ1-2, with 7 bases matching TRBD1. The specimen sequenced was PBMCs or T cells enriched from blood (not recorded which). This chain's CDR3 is CASSVITGDGYTF. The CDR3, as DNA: TGTGCCAGCAGCGTTATAACAGGGGATGGCTACACCTTC.